The text below deals with one T cell receptor (beta chain). Its target is unknown. The sample belongs to a study of graft-versus-host responses after intestinal transplantation. Study overall: Transplant recipients had multivisceral, liver-intestinal, or isolated intestinal grafts. Recipients were all induced with anti-thymocyte globulin, then given tacrolimus and steroids for two to three years. Broader study findings: With peak circulating GvH clone levels came an association with early post-transplant HvG declines. GvH clones detected in recipient marrow included some appearing first in ileum or blood.

From the graft tissue, intraepithelial and lamina propria lymphocytes were released through processing. Assay: immunoSEQ multiplex PCR; the TCRdb copy retains only in-frame clones and omits some. Among 3,000 to 4,000 clones listed, approximately 85% were seen once. The CDR3 spans 13 residues. V shed 7 bases and J shed 1 base, with 10 bases lying between them. Germline lookup yields CDR1 MNHEY and CDR2 SMNVEV (reference sequence). The source material was ileum tissue, sampled approximately 97 weeks after intestinal transplant. The sequence was collected from a human patient who received an intestinal transplant, so some T cells may come from the graft donor. V is TRBV27 and J is TRBJ1-1; D is ambiguous. The chain's CDR3 is CASKKNGNTEAFF. The CDR3 nucleotides are TGTGCCAGCAAAAAAAACGGGAACACTGAAGCTTTCTTT.